This TCR beta chain stems from a study of T cell responses to AZD1222 COVID-19 vaccine. This clone occurred once. The CDR3 loop spans 14 amino acids. The V gene's germline CDR1 is SGHAT and CDR2 FQNNGV. Trimming took 8 bases from V and 0 from J; bases not matched to a gene: 4. Data came from immunoSEQ multiplex PCR; TCRdb stores just in-frame clones and leaves some out. Here the sample spans about 120,000 clones, just over 85% being singletons. The chain employs TRBV11-2 and TRBJ2-7, with 10 bases matching TRBD2. This specimen was peripheral blood, taken on day 0 of AZD1222 vaccination. The origin of this receptor is an adult in good health. The CDR3 spells CASLTSGVSYEQYF. The CDR3 DNA sequence: TGTGCCAGCCTAACTAGCGGGGTCTCCTACGAGCAGTACTTC.